The next 7 T cell receptor beta chains were all read from a single sample in a study of blood T cell repertoires in COVID-19. Measured with immunoSEQ multiplex PCR; TCRdb has only the in-frame clones, and not every one. Altogether roughly 130,000 clones are present, roughly 80% being singletons, with the ten largest covering less than 20%. Sequenced sample: peripheral blood. All receptors derive from a woman in her forties or fifties with acute or convalescent COVID-19.

J is TRBJ1-5 and V is TRBV19, with TRBD1 matching 9 bases. Germline assignment: CDR1 LNHDA and CDR2 SQIVND (reference sequence). The CDR3 is made up of 16 amino acids. With 3 bases clipped from V and 4 bases from J, the junction kept 7 bases outside the gene matches. In DNA form, the CDR3 reads TGTGCCAGTAGTATTTCAGGGACAGGGAGGAATCAGCCCCAGCATTTT. This sequence encodes CASSISGTGRNQPQHF.

The CDR3 DNA sequence: TGCGCCAGCAGCTCCTCCCGGGACATCCCCGGAGATCGTTATGGCTACACCTTC. Protein: CASSSSRDIPGDRYGYTF. The chain uses TRBV5-1 and TRBJ1-2, with D perhaps TRBD1 (6 bases). Trimming cost V 3 bases and J 5 bases, with 26 bases left between them. The CDR3 contains 18 residues. CDR1 SGHRS and CDR2 YFSETQ come from the germline V gene. The variable domain in full, with the rest retrieved from reference TRBV5-1 and TRBJ1-2, is KAGVTQTPRYLIKTRGQQVTLSCSPISGHRSVSWYQQTPGQGLQFLFEYFSETQRNKGNFPGRFSGRQFSNSRSEMNVSTLELGDSALYLCASSSSRDIPGDRYGYTFGSGTRLTVV.

V and J are TRBV4-2 and TRBJ2-7; 7 bases agree with TRBD1. With V trimmed by 2 bases and J by 2 bases, 9 bases remained unmatched. Germline CDR1 LGHNA, CDR2 YNFKEQ. This CDR3 is 16 amino acids long. The CDR3 DNA sequence: TGTGCCAGCAGCCAACGACCGGGACAGCCGGCCTACGAGCAGTACTTC. It specifies CASSQRPGQPAYEQYF.

V and J are TRBV15 and TRBJ1-4; D gene uncertain. With 5 bases removed from V and 4 bases from J, the gap between germline ends came to 11 bases. Germline CDR1 reads LNHNV; CDR2 reads YYDKDF (reference sequence). CDR3 length: 14 residues. CDR3 coding DNA: TGTGCCACCAGCGCGAGGTTTGGTAATGAAAAACTGTTTTTT. Encoded protein: CATSARFGNEKLFF. Variable domain in full (rest from reference TRBV15 and TRBJ1-4): DAMVIQNPRYQVTQFGKPVTLSCSQTLNHNVMYWYQQKSSQAPKLLFHYYDKDFNNEADTPDNFQSRRPNTSFCFLDIRSPGLGDTAMYLCATSARFGNEKLFFGSGTQLSVL.

CDR3 in DNA: TGTGCCAGCGCGGTGGCGATGAACACTGAAGCTTTCTTT. It translates to CASAVAMNTEAFF. The genes are TRBV6-5 and TRBJ1-1; D not certain. The V end was cut by 8 bases, the J end by 0 bases, with 10 bases between. Germline V gene lookup returns CDR1 MNHEY and CDR2 SVGAGI. The CDR3 is 13 amino acids.

J is TRBJ2-1 and V is TRBV14; 14 bases agree with TRBD2. Germline-derived CDR1 and CDR2 are SGHDN and FVKESK. The CDR3 spans 16 residues. Trimming removed 4 bases from V and 2 bases from J; junction bases left unmatched: 1. CDR3 region: CASSLTSGGAYNEQFF. For the CDR3, the DNA is TGTGCCAGCAGCCTGACTAGCGGGGGGGCCTACAATGAGCAGTTCTTC. The full variable domain, in which reference TRBV14 and TRBJ2-1 provide the parts outside the CDR3, is EAGVTQFPSHSVIEKGQTVTLRCDPISGHDNLYWYRRVMGKEIKFLLHFVKESKQDESGMPNNRFLAERTGGTYSTLKVQPAELEDSGVYFCASSLTSGGAYNEQFFGPGTRLTVL.

The chain combines TRBV24-1 with TRBJ2-1, with a possible D match to TRBD2 (7 bases). Between the trimmed V and J ends, which lost 2 bases and 2 bases, there was a span of 12 bases. The CDR3 runs to 16 residues. The germline gives CDR1 KGHDR, CDR2 SFDVKD. The CDR3 DNA sequence: TGTGCCACCAGTGATTATGGGGGGGGCCCCTACAATGAGCAGTTCTTC. It encodes CATSDYGGGPYNEQFF.